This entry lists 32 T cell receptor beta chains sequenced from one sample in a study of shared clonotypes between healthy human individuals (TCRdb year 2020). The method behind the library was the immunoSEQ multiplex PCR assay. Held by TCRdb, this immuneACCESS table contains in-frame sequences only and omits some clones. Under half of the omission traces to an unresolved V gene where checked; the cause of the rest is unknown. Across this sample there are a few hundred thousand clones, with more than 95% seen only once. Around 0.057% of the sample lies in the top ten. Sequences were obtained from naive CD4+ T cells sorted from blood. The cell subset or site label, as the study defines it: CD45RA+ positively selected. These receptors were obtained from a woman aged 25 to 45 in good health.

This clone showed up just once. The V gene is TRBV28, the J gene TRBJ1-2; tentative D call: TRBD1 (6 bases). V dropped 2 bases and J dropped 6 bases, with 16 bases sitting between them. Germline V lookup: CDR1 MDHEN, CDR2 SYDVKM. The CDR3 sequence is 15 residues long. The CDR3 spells CASSLGYREVDGYTF. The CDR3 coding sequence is TGTGCCAGCAGTTTAGGGTACAGGGAGGTTGATGGCTACACCTTC.

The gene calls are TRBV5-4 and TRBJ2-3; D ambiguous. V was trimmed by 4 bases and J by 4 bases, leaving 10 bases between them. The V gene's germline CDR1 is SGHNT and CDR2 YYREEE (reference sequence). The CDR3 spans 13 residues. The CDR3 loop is CASSPASPDTQYF. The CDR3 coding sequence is TGTGCCAGCAGCCCCGCGTCCCCAGATACGCAGTATTTT.

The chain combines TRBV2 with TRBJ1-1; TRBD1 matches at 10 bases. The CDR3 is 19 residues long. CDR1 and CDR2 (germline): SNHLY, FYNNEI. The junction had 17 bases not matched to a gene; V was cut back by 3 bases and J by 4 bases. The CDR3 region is CASSDTALGQGPKGTEAFF. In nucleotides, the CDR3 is TGTGCCAGCAGTGATACGGCTTTGGGACAGGGGCCTAAAGGCACTGAAGCTTTCTTT.

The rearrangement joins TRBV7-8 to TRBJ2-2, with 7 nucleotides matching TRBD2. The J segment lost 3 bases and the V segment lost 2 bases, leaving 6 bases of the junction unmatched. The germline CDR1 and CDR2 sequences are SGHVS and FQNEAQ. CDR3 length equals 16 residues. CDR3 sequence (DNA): TGTGCCAGCAGCTTATTGGCGGGAGCGGACACCGGGGAGCTGTTTTTT. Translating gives CASSLLAGADTGELFF.

The CDR3: CASSLDRGPHNEQFF. In DNA, the CDR3 is TGTGCCAGCAGCTTAGATCGGGGACCCCACAATGAGCAGTTCTTC. This chain joins TRBV11-2 and TRBJ2-1; D might be TRBD1 or TRBD2, each matching 5 bases. CDR1 SGHAT and CDR2 FQNNGV come from the germline V gene. The CDR3 spans 15 residues. V was shortened by 0 bases and J by 5 bases, with 11 bases between the two germline ends.

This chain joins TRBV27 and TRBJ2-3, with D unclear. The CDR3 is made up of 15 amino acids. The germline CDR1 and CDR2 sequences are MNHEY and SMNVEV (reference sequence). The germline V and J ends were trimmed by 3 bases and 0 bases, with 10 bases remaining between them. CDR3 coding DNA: TGTGCCAGCAGTTTGATAGTTTGGAGCACAGATACGCAGTATTTT. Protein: CASSLIVWSTDTQYF.

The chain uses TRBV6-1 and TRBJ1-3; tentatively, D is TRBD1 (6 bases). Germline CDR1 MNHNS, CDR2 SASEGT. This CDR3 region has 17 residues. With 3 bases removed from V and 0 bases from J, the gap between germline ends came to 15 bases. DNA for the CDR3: TGTGCCAGCAGTGATTATGGGGGCCCCACCTCTGGAAACACCATATATTTT. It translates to CASSDYGGPTSGNTIYF.

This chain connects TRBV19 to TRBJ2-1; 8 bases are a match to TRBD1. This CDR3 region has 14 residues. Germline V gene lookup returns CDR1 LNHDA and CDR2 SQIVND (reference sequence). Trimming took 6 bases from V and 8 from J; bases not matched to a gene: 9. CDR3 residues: CASSAGTGGYEQFF. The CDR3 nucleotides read TGTGCCAGTAGCGCCGGGACAGGAGGCTATGAGCAGTTCTTC.

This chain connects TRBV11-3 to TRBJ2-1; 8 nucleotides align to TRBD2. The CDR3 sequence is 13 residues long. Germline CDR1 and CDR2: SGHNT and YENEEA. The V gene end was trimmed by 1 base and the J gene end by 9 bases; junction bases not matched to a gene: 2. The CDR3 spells CASSLVRGGEQFF. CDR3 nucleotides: TGTGCCAGCAGCTTAGTCCGGGGGGGTGAGCAGTTCTTC.

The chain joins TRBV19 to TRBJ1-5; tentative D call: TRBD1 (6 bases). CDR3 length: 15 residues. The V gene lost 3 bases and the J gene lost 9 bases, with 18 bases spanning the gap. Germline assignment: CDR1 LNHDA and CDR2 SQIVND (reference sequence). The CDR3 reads CASSILGGRGPPQHF. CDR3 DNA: TGTGCCAGTAGTATTTTGGGCGGCAGGGGCCCGCCCCAGCATTTT.

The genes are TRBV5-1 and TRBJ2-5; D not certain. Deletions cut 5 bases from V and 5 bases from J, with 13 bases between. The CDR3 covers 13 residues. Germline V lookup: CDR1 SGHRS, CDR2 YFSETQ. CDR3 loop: CASSPLVEETQYF. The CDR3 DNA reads TGCGCCAGCAGTCCGCTAGTGGAGGAGACCCAGTACTTC.

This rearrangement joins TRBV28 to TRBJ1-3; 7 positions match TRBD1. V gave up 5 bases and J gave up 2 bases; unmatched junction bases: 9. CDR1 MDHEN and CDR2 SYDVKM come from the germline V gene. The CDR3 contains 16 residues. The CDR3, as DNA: TGTGCCAGCAGTCCGTCACAGGGGACTCCTGGAAACACCATATATTTT. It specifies CASSPSQGTPGNTIYF. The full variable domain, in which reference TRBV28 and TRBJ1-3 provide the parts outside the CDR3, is DVKVTQSSRYLVKRTGEKVFLECVQDMDHENMFWYRQDPGLGLRLIYFSYDVKMKEKGDIPEGYSVSREKKERFSLILESASTNQTSMYLCASSPSQGTPGNTIYFGEGSWLTVV.

This CDR3 is CASGPGRRINYGYTF. The CDR3 DNA sequence: TGTGCCAGCGGTCCGGGACGCAGAATTAATTATGGCTACACCTTC. This chain connects TRBV6-1 to TRBJ1-2, with D possibly matching TRBD1 (5 bases). CDR3 length: 15 amino acids. V was trimmed by 8 bases and J by 5 bases, leaving 21 bases between them. Germline CDR1 MNHNS, CDR2 SASEGT.

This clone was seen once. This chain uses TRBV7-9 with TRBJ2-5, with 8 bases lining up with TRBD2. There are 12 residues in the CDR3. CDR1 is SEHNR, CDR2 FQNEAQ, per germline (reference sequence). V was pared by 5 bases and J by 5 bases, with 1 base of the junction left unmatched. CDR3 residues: CASSREGETQYF. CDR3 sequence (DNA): TGTGCCAGCAGCCGGGAGGGGGAGACCCAGTACTTC.

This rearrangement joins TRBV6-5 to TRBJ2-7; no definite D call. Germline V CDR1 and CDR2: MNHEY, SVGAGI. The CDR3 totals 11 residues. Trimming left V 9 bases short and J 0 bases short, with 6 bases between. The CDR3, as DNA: TGTGCCAGTGCAAACTCCTACGAGCAGTACTTC. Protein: CASANSYEQYF.

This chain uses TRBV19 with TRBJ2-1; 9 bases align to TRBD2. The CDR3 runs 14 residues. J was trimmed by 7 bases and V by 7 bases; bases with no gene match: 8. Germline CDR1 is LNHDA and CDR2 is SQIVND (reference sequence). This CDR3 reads CASTKGGRGNEQFF. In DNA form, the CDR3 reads TGTGCCAGTACTAAGGGCGGGAGGGGTAATGAGCAGTTCTTC.

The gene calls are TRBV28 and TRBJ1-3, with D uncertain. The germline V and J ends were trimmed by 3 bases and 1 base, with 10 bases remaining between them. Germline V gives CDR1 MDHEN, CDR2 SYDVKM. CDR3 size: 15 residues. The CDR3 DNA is TGTGCCAGCAGTTTCGGGGTGAGGTCTGGAAACACCATATATTTT. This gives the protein CASSFGVRSGNTIYF.

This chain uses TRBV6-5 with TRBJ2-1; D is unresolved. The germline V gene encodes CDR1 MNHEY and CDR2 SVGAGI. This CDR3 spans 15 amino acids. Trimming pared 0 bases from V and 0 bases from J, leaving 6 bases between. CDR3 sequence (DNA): TGTGCCAGCAGTTACTCGTCGAGCTCCTACAATGAGCAGTTCTTC. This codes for CASSYSSSSYNEQFF.

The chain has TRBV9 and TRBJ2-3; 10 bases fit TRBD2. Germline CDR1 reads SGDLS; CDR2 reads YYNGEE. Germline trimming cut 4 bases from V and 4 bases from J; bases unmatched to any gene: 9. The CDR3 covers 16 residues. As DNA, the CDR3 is TGTGCCAGCAGCCCCAGGGGAGCGGGAGGGCCAGATACGCAGTATTTT. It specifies CASSPRGAGGPDTQYF.

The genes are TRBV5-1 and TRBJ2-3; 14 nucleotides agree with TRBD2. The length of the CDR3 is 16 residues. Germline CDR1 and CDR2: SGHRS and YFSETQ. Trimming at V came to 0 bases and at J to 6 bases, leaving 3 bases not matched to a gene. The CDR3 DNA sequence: TGCGCCAGCAGCTTGGGACTAGCGGGAGGGCTCGATACGCAGTATTTT. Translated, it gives CASSLGLAGGLDTQYF.

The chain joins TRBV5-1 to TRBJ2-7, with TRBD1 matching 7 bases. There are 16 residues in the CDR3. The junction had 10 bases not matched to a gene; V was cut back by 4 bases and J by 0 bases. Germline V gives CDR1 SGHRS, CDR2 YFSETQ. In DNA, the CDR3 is TGCGCCAGCAGCCAGAAGGGACAGCTTAGCTCCTACGAGCAGTACTTC. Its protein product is CASSQKGQLSSYEQYF.

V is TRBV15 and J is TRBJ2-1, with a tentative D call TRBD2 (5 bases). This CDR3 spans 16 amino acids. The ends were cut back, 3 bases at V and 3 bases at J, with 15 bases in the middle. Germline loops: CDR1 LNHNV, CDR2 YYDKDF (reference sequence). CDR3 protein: CATSSLSETYYNEQFF. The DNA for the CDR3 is TGTGCCACCAGCAGCCTTAGCGAGACGTACTACAATGAGCAGTTCTTC.

CDR3 sequence reads: CASSPAREASNEQFF. In DNA, the CDR3 is TGCGCCAGCAGCCCGGCCAGGGAGGCAAGCAATGAGCAGTTCTTC. The genes are TRBV5-1 and TRBJ2-1, with D possibly being TRBD2 (6 bases). Germline V gives CDR1 SGHRS, CDR2 YFSETQ. There are 15 residues in the CDR3. The ends were cut back, 4 bases at V and 6 bases at J, with 17 bases in the middle.

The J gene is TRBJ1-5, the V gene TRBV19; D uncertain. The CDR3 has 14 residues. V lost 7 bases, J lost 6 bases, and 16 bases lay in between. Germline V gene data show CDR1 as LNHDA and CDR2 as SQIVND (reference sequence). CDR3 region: CASTDITRGQPQHF. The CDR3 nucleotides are TGTGCCAGTACAGACATTACACGCGGTCAGCCCCAGCATTTT. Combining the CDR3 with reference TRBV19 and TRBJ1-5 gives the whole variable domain DGGITQSPKYLFRKEGQNVTLSCEQNLNHDAMYWYRQDPGQGLRLIYYSQIVNDFQKGDIAEGYSVSREKKESFPLTVTSAQKNPTAFYLCASTDITRGQPQHFGDGTRLSIL.

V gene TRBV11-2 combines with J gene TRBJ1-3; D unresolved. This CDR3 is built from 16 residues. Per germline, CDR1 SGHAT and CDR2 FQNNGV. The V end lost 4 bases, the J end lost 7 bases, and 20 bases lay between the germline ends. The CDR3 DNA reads TGTGCCAGCAGCTCCGGCATGAAGGGAAAGAGGAACACCATATATTTT. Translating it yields CASSSGMKGKRNTIYF.

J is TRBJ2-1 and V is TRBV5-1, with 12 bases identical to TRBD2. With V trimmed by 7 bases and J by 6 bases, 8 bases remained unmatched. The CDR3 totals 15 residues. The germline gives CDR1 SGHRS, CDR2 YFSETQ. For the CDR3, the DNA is TGCGCCAGCGCACGGCTAGCGGGAGGGCCCAATGAGCAGTTCTTC. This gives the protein CASARLAGGPNEQFF.

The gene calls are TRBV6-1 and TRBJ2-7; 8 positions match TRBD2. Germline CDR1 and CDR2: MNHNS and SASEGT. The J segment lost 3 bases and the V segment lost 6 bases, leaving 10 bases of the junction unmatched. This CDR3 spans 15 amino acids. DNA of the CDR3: TGTGCCAGCAGAAACCGACTAGCGAGAAACTACGAGCAGTACTTC. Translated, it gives CASRNRLARNYEQYF.

CDR3 residues: CASSVEGTGAHEQFF. CDR3 bases: TGTGCCAGCAGCGTAGAGGGGACAGGGGCCCATGAGCAGTTCTTC. This chain connects TRBV9 to TRBJ2-1; 10 nucleotides agree with TRBD1. Trimming removed 0 bases from V and 8 bases from J; junction bases left unmatched: 5. Germline assignment: CDR1 SGDLS and CDR2 YYNGEE. The CDR3 length is 15 residues. The full variable domain, its missing parts supplied by reference TRBV9 and TRBJ2-1, is DSGVTQTPKHLITATGQRVTLRCSPRSGDLSVYWYQQSLDQGLQFLIQYYNGEERAKGNILERFSAQQFPDLHSELNLSSLELGDSALYFCASSVEGTGAHEQFFGPGTRLTVL.

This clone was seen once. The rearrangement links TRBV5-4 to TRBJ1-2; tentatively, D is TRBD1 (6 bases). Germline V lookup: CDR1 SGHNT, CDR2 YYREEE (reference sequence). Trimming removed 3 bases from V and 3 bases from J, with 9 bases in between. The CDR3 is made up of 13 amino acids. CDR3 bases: TGTGCCAGCAGCTCTACAGGGTACTATGGCTACACCTTC. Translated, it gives CASSSTGYYGYTF.

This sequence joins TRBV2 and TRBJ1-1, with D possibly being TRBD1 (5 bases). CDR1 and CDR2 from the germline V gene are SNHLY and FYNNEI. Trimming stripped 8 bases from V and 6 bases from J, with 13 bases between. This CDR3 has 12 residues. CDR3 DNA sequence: TGTGCCAGCGGGCGAGGGACCCCTGAAGCTTTCTTT. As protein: CASGRGTPEAFF. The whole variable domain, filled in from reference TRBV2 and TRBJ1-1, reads EPEVTQTPSHQVTQMGQEVILRCVPISNHLYFYWYRQILGQKVEFLVSFYNNEISEKSEIFDDQFSVERPDGSNFTLKIRSTKLEDSAMYFCASGRGTPEAFFGQGTRLTVV.

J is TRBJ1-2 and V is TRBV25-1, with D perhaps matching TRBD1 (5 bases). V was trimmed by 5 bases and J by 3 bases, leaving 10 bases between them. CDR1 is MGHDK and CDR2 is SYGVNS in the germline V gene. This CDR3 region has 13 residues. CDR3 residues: CASSMGPYYGYTF. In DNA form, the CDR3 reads TGTGCCAGCAGTATGGGACCTTACTATGGCTACACCTTC.

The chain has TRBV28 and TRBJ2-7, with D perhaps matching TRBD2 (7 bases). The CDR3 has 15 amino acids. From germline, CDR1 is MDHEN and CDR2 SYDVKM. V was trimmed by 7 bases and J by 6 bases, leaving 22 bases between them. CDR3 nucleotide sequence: TGTGCCAGCACCCTCAAGGGGGGGGCTTCAGGCGAGCAGTACTTC. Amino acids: CASTLKGGASGEQYF.